Shown below are 22 T cell receptor beta chains from a single sample sequenced in a study of blood T cell repertoires in COVID-19. Only in-frame clones appear in the TCRdb table, and some are missing; sequencing was by immunoSEQ multiplex PCR. Of about 380,000 clones listed, less than 90% are singletons. What was sequenced was PBMCs or T cells enriched from blood (not recorded which). The receptors here all came from a woman in her 30s who had recovered from COVID-19.

The chain combines TRBV6-7 with TRBJ2-1; a possible D gene is TRBD2 (6 bases). TRBV6-7 is reported as an ORF; its role is uncertain. Trimming removed 0 bases at V and 0 bases at J, with 21 bases between. The CDR3 contains 20 residues. The CDR3 DNA reads as TGTGCCAGCAGTTACTCGATGGGTCGGGAGCTATATGTCTCCTACAATGAGCAGTTCTTC. Translation gives CASSYSMGRELYVSYNEQFF.

This chain links TRBV2 with TRBJ1-2, with D possibly matching TRBD1 (5 bases). The length of the CDR3 is 15 residues. Trimming took 6 bases from V and 4 from J, leaving 18 bases between them. CDR1 is SNHLY, CDR2 FYNNEI, per germline. CDR3 sequence (DNA): TGTGCCAGCAGCAGCGATGGGGGAGGGTCCTATGGCTACACCTTC. Translating gives CASSSDGGGSYGYTF. The variable domain in full, with the rest retrieved from reference TRBV2 and TRBJ1-2, is EPEVTQTPSHQVTQMGQEVILRCVPISNHLYFYWYRQILGQKVEFLVSFYNNEISEKSEIFDDQFSVERPDGSNFTLKIRSTKLEDSAMYFCASSSDGGGSYGYTFGSGTRLTVV.

This clone has more than one count but fewer than ten. This rearrangement joins TRBV2 to TRBJ1-1, with D perhaps matching TRBD1 (6 bases). The CDR3 length is 13 residues. The V gene lost 4 bases and the J gene lost 1 base, with 7 bases spanning the gap. Germline CDR1 SNHLY, CDR2 FYNNEI. The CDR3 DNA follows: TGTGCCAGCAGTGGGGGGCCGAACACTGAAGCTTTCTTT. This translates into CASSGGPNTEAFF.

The chain links TRBV27 to TRBJ1-1; the D is unclear. This CDR3 region has 14 residues. Germline V gives CDR1 MNHEY, CDR2 SMNVEV (reference sequence). The ends were cut back, 3 bases at V and 5 bases at J, with 13 bases in the middle. CDR3 nucleotides: TGTGCCAGCAGTTTGATCGTCGGTTGGACTGAAGCTTTCTTT. It codes for CASSLIVGWTEAFF.

The rearrangement uses TRBV6-5 and TRBJ2-7, with TRBD2 matching 12 bases. This CDR3 has 15 residues. The ends lost 8 bases at V and 1 base at J; junction bases unmatched: 6. Germline assignment: CDR1 MNHEY and CDR2 SVGAGI. CDR3 region: CASALAGGLSYEQYF. CDR3 coding DNA: TGTGCCAGCGCCCTAGCGGGAGGGTTATCCTACGAGCAGTACTTC.

This clone was found a few times. The chain has TRBV4-2 and TRBJ2-1, with 7 nucleotides matching TRBD2. This CDR3 is 15 amino acids long. CDR1 LGHNA and CDR2 YNFKEQ come from the germline V gene. V lost 1 base and J lost 3; bases outside the gene matches: 3. This CDR3 reads CASSQASGIYNEQFF. CDR3 DNA sequence: TGTGCCAGCAGCCAAGCAAGCGGGATCTACAATGAGCAGTTCTTC.

The chain couples TRBV15 to TRBJ1-6; no clear D. The CDR3 is made up of 13 amino acids. Trimming took 0 bases from V and 10 from J, leaving 7 bases between them. Germline V gene data show CDR1 as LNHNV and CDR2 as YYDKDF (reference sequence). This CDR3 is CATSRDQSSPLHF. The CDR3 bases are TGTGCCACCAGCAGAGATCAAAGCTCACCCCTCCACTTT.

The chain combines TRBV28 with TRBJ1-5; D perhaps matches TRBD1 (6 bases). The germline CDR1 and CDR2 sequences are MDHEN and SYDVKM. The CDR3 is 14 amino acids. Trimming cost V 6 bases and J 9 bases, with 18 bases left between them. The CDR3 DNA reads as TGTGCCAGCAGCTTCCAACAGGGCCCGGGGCCCCAGCATTTT. Translation: CASSFQQGPGPQHF.

The V call is TRBV11-2, the J call TRBJ2-3; 8 bases match TRBD2. Trimming cost V 5 bases and J 4 bases; bases outside gene matches: 11. This CDR3 has 16 amino acids. The germline V gene encodes CDR1 SGHAT and CDR2 FQNNGV. The CDR3 nucleotides read TGTGCCAGCAGCCCAAAGAGCGGACTAGCATCAGATACGCAGTATTTT. It yields the protein CASSPKSGLASDTQYF.

This chain uses TRBV11-1 with TRBJ1-1; D remains unclear. Germline loops: CDR1 SGHAT, CDR2 FQDESV (reference sequence). CDR3 size: 13 residues. V was shortened by 0 bases and J by 1 base, with 3 bases between the two germline ends. CDR3 nucleotide sequence: TGTGCCAGCAGCTTAGCCCGGAACACTGAAGCTTTCTTT. Its translation is CASSLARNTEAFF. Full variable domain (missing parts from reference TRBV11-1 and TRBJ1-1): EAEVAQSPRYKITEKSQAVAFWCDPISGHATLYWYRQILGQGPELLVQFQDESVVDDSQLPKDRFSAERLKGVDSTLKIQPAELGDSAMYLCASSLARNTEAFFGQGTRLTVV.

The rearrangement joins TRBV27 to TRBJ1-6, with D maybe TRBD1 (6 bases). The CDR3 is 14 amino acids. CDR1 is MNHEY and CDR2 is SMNVEV in the germline V gene (reference sequence). V was clipped by 5 bases and J by 7 bases, with 12 bases between them. In DNA form, the CDR3 reads TGTGCCAGCAGTGCGACAGGTCAAAATTCACCCCTCCACTTT. Translating it yields CASSATGQNSPLHF.

This chain links TRBV27 with TRBJ2-1, with 10 nucleotides matching TRBD1. The CDR3 spans 14 residues. Germline loops: CDR1 MNHEY, CDR2 SMNVEV (reference sequence). Germline trimming cut 5 bases from V and 9 bases from J; bases unmatched to any gene: 7. The CDR3 reads CASSEGQGSLEQFF. CDR3 bases: TGTGCCAGCAGTGAGGGACAGGGGAGTCTTGAGCAGTTCTTC.

The V and J genes are TRBV28 and TRBJ1-5; the match to TRBD1 covers 8 bases. The germline V gene has CDR1 MDHEN and CDR2 SYDVKM. The CDR3 covers 14 residues. Losses at the gene ends were 6 bases for V and 6 bases for J; bases not matched to a gene: 7. The CDR3, as DNA: TGTGCCAGCAGGATCGGACAGGGCGGTCAGCCCCAGCATTTT. Protein product: CASRIGQGGQPQHF.

The V gene is TRBV7-2, the J gene TRBJ1-4; D gene unclear. Germline V gives CDR1 SGHTA, CDR2 FQGNSA. The CDR3 contains 13 residues. Trimming stripped 5 bases from V and 5 bases from J, with 9 bases between. The CDR3 DNA reads TGTGCCAGCAGCCCGCGCCCGAATGAAAAACTGTTTTTT. This codes for CASSPRPNEKLFF.

The V and J genes are TRBV11-3 and TRBJ1-1; D remains unclear. The CDR3 totals 13 residues. CDR1 is SGHNT, CDR2 YENEEA, per germline. Trimming cost V 0 bases and J 4 bases, with 6 bases left between them. This chain's CDR3 is CASSLDAATEAFF. The CDR3 DNA reads TGTGCCAGCAGCTTAGATGCGGCCACTGAAGCTTTCTTT. The full variable domain, in which reference TRBV11-3 and TRBJ1-1 provide the parts outside the CDR3, is EAGVVQSPRYKIIEKKQPVAFWCNPISGHNTLYWYLQNLGQGPELLIRYENEEAVDDSQLPKDRFSAERLKGVDSTLKIQPAELGDSAVYLCASSLDAATEAFFGQGTRLTVV.

A single count supports this clone. The chain uses TRBV5-4 and TRBJ1-2; 7 positions match TRBD1. After removal of 5 bases from V and 0 bases from J, the junction contained 7 bases not matched to a gene. This CDR3 has 15 residues. The germline gives CDR1 SGHNT, CDR2 YYREEE (reference sequence). The CDR3 is CASRANRGPNYGYTF. CDR3 in DNA: TGTGCCAGCAGGGCTAACAGGGGCCCTAACTATGGCTACACCTTC.

J is TRBJ2-7 and V is TRBV6-5; 9 bases map to TRBD2. CDR3 length equals 15 residues. Losses at the gene ends were 5 bases for V and 3 bases for J; bases not matched to a gene: 8. Germline V gene data show CDR1 as MNHEY and CDR2 as SVGAGI. In nucleotides, the CDR3 is TGTGCCAGCAGTCTCCGACTAGCGGAATTCTACGAGCAGTACTTC. Translation: CASSLRLAEFYEQYF.

Comments on this clone: Mismatch with germline at one junction end may stem from a read error. The chain is built from TRBV6-5 and TRBJ1-2, with unresolved D. Germline CDR1 reads MNHEY; CDR2 reads SVGAGI. The CDR3 length is 14 residues. CDR3 nucleotide sequence: TGTGCCAGCAGTTATCGGCGGGGTAACTATGGCCACACCTTC. It encodes CASSYRRGNYGHTF.

The chain links TRBV13 to TRBJ1-1, with 10 bases identical to TRBD1. V lost 4 bases and J lost 7; bases outside the gene matches: 9. The CDR3 loop spans 15 amino acids. CDR1 and CDR2 (germline): PRHDT, FYEKMQ (reference sequence). The CDR3 is CASSSGTGVYGEAFF. For the CDR3, the DNA is TGTGCCAGCAGCTCCGGGACAGGGGTTTATGGTGAAGCTTTCTTT.

This chain links TRBV19 with TRBJ2-7; a weak D match, TRBD1 (8 bases). This CDR3 is 13 amino acids long. Germline V gene sequence: CDR1 LNHDA, CDR2 SQIVND (reference sequence). Trimming cost V 10 bases and J 3 bases, with 16 bases left between them. Written as DNA, the CDR3 is TGTGCCACCGCGGGGGACAGGCGCTACGAGCAGTACTTC. It codes for CATAGDRRYEQYF.

This chain connects TRBV4-1 to TRBJ2-1; tentative D call: TRBD2 (5 bases). CDR1 is MGHRA, CDR2 YSYEKL, per germline. CDR3 length: 16 residues. Trimming removed 0 bases from V and 0 bases from J, with 9 bases in between. The CDR3 DNA is TGCGCCAGCAGCCAAGATACCAGCGGCTCCTACAATGAGCAGTTCTTC. Amino acid sequence: CASSQDTSGSYNEQFF.

V is TRBV28 and J is TRBJ2-7; 10 bases align to TRBD2. The CDR3 covers 16 residues. The ends lost 6 bases at V and 3 bases at J; junction bases unmatched: 11. CDR1 is MDHEN, CDR2 SYDVKM, per germline. CDR3 DNA: TGTGCCAGCAGGAGAGCGGGAGGGCCGGTGAACTACGAGCAGTACTTC. This gives the protein CASRRAGGPVNYEQYF.